These 19 T cell receptor beta chains were sequenced from one sample in a study of blood T cell repertoires in COVID-19. TCRdb's table, derived via immunoSEQ multiplex PCR, lists solely in-frame clones and lacks some. The sample records about 200,000 clones, 84% being singletons. Sequenced material: peripheral blood. All receptors come from a woman aged 45-60 years with active or convalescent COVID-19.

The chain links TRBV29-1 to TRBJ2-7; the match to TRBD1 covers 11 bases. The CDR3 totals 14 residues. CDR1 is SQVTM, CDR2 ANQGSEA, per germline. With 4 bases clipped from V and 4 bases from J, the junction kept 6 bases outside the gene matches. In nucleotides, the CDR3 is TGCAGCGTTGGGACAGGGGGCGTAGTATACGAGCAGTACTTC. It specifies CSVGTGGVVYEQYF.

The chain uses TRBV6-6 and TRBJ2-1; 12 bases fit TRBD2. Germline CDR1 and CDR2: MNHNY and SVGAGI (reference sequence). The CDR3 spans 16 residues. The V segment lost 2 bases and the J segment 9 bases; nucleotides outside the gene matches: 8. Here the CDR3 DNA reads TGTGCCAGCAGTTACGGGCTAGCGGGGGGGCCCGGTGAGCAGTTCTTC. It specifies CASSYGLAGGPGEQFF.

This clone was seen just once. The V and J genes are TRBV9 and TRBJ1-1, with D maybe TRBD1 (5 bases). V was trimmed by 2 bases and J by 8 bases, leaving 10 bases between them. The germline gives CDR1 SGDLS, CDR2 YYNGEE. This CDR3 contains 12 residues. The CDR3 sequence: CASSVGQTEAFF. DNA for the CDR3: TGTGCCAGCAGCGTGGGGCAGACCGAAGCTTTCTTT.

This chain connects TRBV28 to TRBJ1-2; 8 nucleotides match TRBD1. This CDR3 has 15 amino acids. The germline gives CDR1 MDHEN, CDR2 SYDVKM. The junction had 4 bases not matched to a gene; V was cut back by 1 base and J by 3 bases. CDR3 nucleotides: TGTGCCAGCAGTTTATACGGCAGGGGGCACTATGGCTACACCTTC. Amino acid sequence: CASSLYGRGHYGYTF.

The V gene is TRBV10-3, the J gene TRBJ1-5, with D possibly matching TRBD1 (6 bases). This CDR3 is built from 14 residues. Trimming cost V 2 bases and J 2 bases, with 7 bases left between them. The germline CDR1 and CDR2 sequences are ENHRY and SYGVKD. CDR3 DNA: TGTGCCATCAGTGAGCAGGGGCGCAATCAGCCCCAGCATTTT. This translates into CAISEQGRNQPQHF.

The gene calls are TRBV5-1 and TRBJ2-7, with 9 bases lining up with TRBD1. V lost 3 bases, J lost 7 bases, and 8 bases stayed unmatched. Germline V gives CDR1 SGHRS, CDR2 YFSETQ. The CDR3 sequence is 14 residues long. Here the CDR3 DNA reads TGCGCCAGCAGCTCGACAGGGGGACCGGATGAGCAGTACGTC. It translates to CASSSTGGPDEQYV.

This chain links TRBV6-5 with TRBJ1-2, with 8 bases fitting TRBD1. The CDR3 extends over 14 amino acids. In germline, CDR1 is MNHEY, CDR2 SVGAGI. V was pared by 5 bases and J by 4 bases, with 6 bases of the junction left unmatched. The CDR3, as DNA: TGTGCCAGCAGTACACAGGGGGGAGGCTATGGCTACACCTTC. It yields the protein CASSTQGGGYGYTF.

This chain uses TRBV6-6 with TRBJ2-3; TRBD1 is a possible D gene (5 bases). The V gene lost 6 bases and the J gene lost 0 bases, with 16 bases spanning the gap. The CDR3 is made up of 16 amino acids. Germline V CDR1 and CDR2: MNHNY, SVGAGI (reference sequence). DNA for the CDR3: TGTGCCAGCAGACTGCCTGGGGCAGGGAGCACAGATACGCAGTATTTT. This gives the protein CASRLPGAGSTDTQYF.

The genes are TRBV7-2 and TRBJ1-4, with D hard to call. This CDR3 has 16 amino acids. Germline V CDR1 and CDR2: SGHTA, FQGNSA. The V end lost 2 bases, the J end lost 2 bases, and 12 bases lay between the germline ends. CDR3: CASSLTGVGTNEKLFF. The CDR3 nucleotides read TGTGCCAGCAGCTTAACCGGGGTAGGGACTAATGAAAAACTGTTTTTT.

The chain joins TRBV6-5 to TRBJ1-2; 7 nucleotides align to TRBD1. The V segment lost 6 bases and the J segment 8 bases; nucleotides outside the gene matches: 15. The CDR3 runs to 15 residues. The germline V gene encodes CDR1 MNHEY and CDR2 SVGAGI. This CDR3 is CASSPPDRRPRGYTF. CDR3 nucleotides: TGTGCCAGCAGCCCCCCGGACAGGCGACCGAGGGGCTACACCTTC.

This clone was observed once. The chain is built from TRBV28 and TRBJ1-1, with a weak D call TRBD1 (5 bases). CDR1 and CDR2 (germline): MDHEN, SYDVKM. This CDR3 has 17 residues. Trimming took 4 bases from V and 1 from J, leaving 19 bases between them. The CDR3: CASSSGGGNRRNTEAFF. CDR3 bases: TGTGCCAGCAGTTCGGGCGGGGGTAACAGGAGGAACACTGAAGCTTTCTTT.

V gene TRBV9 combines with J gene TRBJ1-6; D possibly corresponds to TRBD1 (5 bases). V was cut by 2 bases and J by 0 bases, with 15 bases left in between. This CDR3 contains 18 residues. Germline V gene lookup returns CDR1 SGDLS and CDR2 YYNGEE. Here the CDR3 DNA reads TGTGCCAGCAGCGTGGAGGGGATTTCGAGCTCCTATAATTCACCCCTCCACTTT. Translating gives CASSVEGISSSYNSPLHF.

The CDR3 loop reads CASSLAGTSGRIDTQYF. CDR3 coding DNA: TGCGCCAGCAGCTTGGCCGGGACTAGCGGGAGAATTGATACGCAGTATTTT. The rearrangement links TRBV5-1 to TRBJ2-3; 14 bases agree with TRBD2. The CDR3 is 17 amino acids. The trim removed 0 bases at V and 6 bases at J, leaving 6 bases unmatched. CDR1 and CDR2 (germline): SGHRS, YFSETQ.

This clone occurred once. This chain connects TRBV3-1 (or the pseudogene TRBV3-2) to TRBJ2-7; 9 nucleotides match TRBD2. Germline CDR1 LGHDT, CDR2 YNNKEL (reference sequence). The V and J ends lost 8 bases and 6 bases, in that order; junction bases with no gene match: 8. This CDR3 contains 13 residues. The CDR3 DNA is TGTGCCAGCCGGGGTAGCGGGAGAGCCGAGCAGTACTTC. Translated: CASRGSGRAEQYF.

This clone was found a few times. J is TRBJ1-1 and V is TRBV5-4; D is possibly TRBD1 (6 bases). CDR1 and CDR2 from the germline V gene are SGHNT and YYREEE (reference sequence). The V gene lost 4 bases and the J gene lost 5 bases, with 15 bases spanning the gap. The CDR3 has 14 amino acids. The CDR3 sequence: CASSLRQDGTEAFF. The CDR3 DNA sequence: TGTGCCAGCAGCCTTAGACAGGATGGGACTGAAGCTTTCTTT.

The V call is TRBV2, the J call TRBJ2-5; a possible D gene is TRBD2 (7 bases). The germline CDR1 and CDR2 sequences are SNHLY and FYNNEI. V lost 8 bases, J lost 1 base, and 26 bases lay in between. The CDR3 spans 18 residues. The CDR3 is CASLFGGAYRSGQETQYF. The CDR3 region has the DNA TGTGCCAGCCTTTTTGGGGGGGCATACCGCTCCGGCCAAGAGACCCAGTACTTC.

This clone was seen more than once but under ten times. This chain links TRBV5-1 with TRBJ1-3; TRBD1 aligns across 7 bases. The CDR3 is 14 residues long. The V and J ends lost 5 bases and 2 bases, in that order; junction bases with no gene match: 4. Germline loops: CDR1 SGHRS, CDR2 YFSETQ. CDR3 sequence (DNA): TGCGCCAGCAGTCCCGACAGGGCTGGAAACACCATATATTTT. Protein product: CASSPDRAGNTIYF.

The table lists this clone with a few counts. The genes are TRBV5-6 and TRBJ1-6; the D is unclear. V was pared by 4 bases and J by 8 bases, with 13 bases between. From germline, CDR1 is SGHDT and CDR2 YYEEEE. This CDR3 has 14 residues. CDR3 nucleotide sequence: TGTGCCAGCAGCCTATTAGACTGGGATTCACCCCTCCACTTT. It yields the protein CASSLLDWDSPLHF.

This clone was counted between two and nine times. The gene calls are TRBV28 and TRBJ1-5; TRBD1 aligns across 7 bases. There are 14 residues in the CDR3. Germline CDR1 MDHEN, CDR2 SYDVKM. With V trimmed by 7 bases and J by 9 bases, 12 bases remained unmatched. CDR3 nucleotides: TGTGCCAGCAACGGTGGGACAGCCCCATGGCCCCAGCATTTT. Amino acids: CASNGGTAPWPQHF.